Following are 3 T cell receptor beta chains from one sample sequenced in a study of blood T cell repertoires in COVID-19. TCRdb's copy holds only in-frame clones and misses some; the assay was immunoSEQ multiplex PCR. The sample carries over 100,000 clones, about 85% recorded once. Sequenced sample: peripheral blood. Receptors originate from an older man with acute or convalescent COVID-19.

This chain uses TRBV13 with TRBJ1-1, with 11 positions matching TRBD1. V lost 5 bases to trimming and J lost 4 bases; unmatched junction nucleotides: 6. The CDR3 loop spans 15 amino acids. CDR1 is PRHDT, CDR2 FYEKMQ, per germline (reference sequence). The CDR3 loop reads CASSATGQGGTEAFF. The CDR3, as DNA: TGTGCCAGCAGCGCCACGGGACAGGGGGGCACTGAAGCTTTCTTT.

V and J are TRBV28 and TRBJ1-2, with a possible D match to TRBD1 (6 bases). Trimming shortened V by 4 bases and J by 2 bases, and 20 bases separated the two germline ends. The CDR3 extends over 17 amino acids. CDR1 and CDR2 (germline): MDHEN, SYDVKM. DNA for the CDR3: TGTGCCAGCAGTTCGCTCCAAATCCCGGGACAAAACTATGGCTACACCTTC. Protein sequence: CASSSLQIPGQNYGYTF.

Regarding this clone: The same CDR3 can be traced to other DNA sequences in this sample. This chain links TRBV6-6 with TRBJ1-5; D remains ambiguous. Per germline, CDR1 MNHNY and CDR2 SVGAGI (reference sequence). Trimming left V 2 bases short and J 4 bases short, with 9 bases between. The length of the CDR3 is 14 residues. CDR3 sequence: CASSYPEDNQPQHF. CDR3 in DNA: TGTGCCAGCAGTTACCCCGAGGATAATCAGCCCCAGCATTTT.